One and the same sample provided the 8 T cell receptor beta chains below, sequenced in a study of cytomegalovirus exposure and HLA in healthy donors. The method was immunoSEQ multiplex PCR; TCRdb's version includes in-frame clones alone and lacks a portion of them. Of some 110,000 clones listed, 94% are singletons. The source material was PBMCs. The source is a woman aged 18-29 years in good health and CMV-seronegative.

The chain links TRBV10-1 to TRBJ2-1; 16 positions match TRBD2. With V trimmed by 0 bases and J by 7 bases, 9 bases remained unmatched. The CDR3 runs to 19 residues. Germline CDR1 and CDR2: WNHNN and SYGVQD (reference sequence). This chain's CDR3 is CASSESMGLAGGPENEQFF. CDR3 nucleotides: TGCGCCAGCAGTGAGTCGATGGGACTAGCGGGAGGGCCAGAAAATGAGCAGTTCTTC.

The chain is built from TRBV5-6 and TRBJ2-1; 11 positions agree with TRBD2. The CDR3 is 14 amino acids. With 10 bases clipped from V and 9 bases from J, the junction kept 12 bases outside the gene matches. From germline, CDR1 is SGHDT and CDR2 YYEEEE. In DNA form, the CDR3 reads TGTGCCTCCAACCTAGCGGGGGGTGCTGCTGAGCAGTTCTTC. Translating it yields CASNLAGGAAEQFF.

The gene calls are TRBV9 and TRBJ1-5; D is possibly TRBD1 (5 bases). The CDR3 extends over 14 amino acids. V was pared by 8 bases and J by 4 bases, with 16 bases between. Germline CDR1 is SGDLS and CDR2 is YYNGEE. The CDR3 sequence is CASGLSPGNQPQHF. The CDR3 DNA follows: TGTGCCAGTGGCCTCTCCCCAGGGAATCAGCCCCAGCATTTT.

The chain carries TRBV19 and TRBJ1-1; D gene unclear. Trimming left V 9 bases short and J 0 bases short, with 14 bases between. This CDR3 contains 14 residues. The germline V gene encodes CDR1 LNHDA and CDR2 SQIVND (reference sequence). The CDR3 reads CASRPGIMNTEAFF. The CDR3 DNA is TGTGCCAGCCGTCCCGGGATAATGAACACTGAAGCTTTCTTT.

The CDR3 nucleotides are TGTGCCAGCAGTTTCAGCAGGAGGACTGATACGCAGTATTTT. Protein product: CASSFSRRTDTQYF. The chain combines TRBV27 with TRBJ2-3; the D gene is possibly TRBD2 (5 bases). Looked up from germline, CDR1 is MNHEY and CDR2 is SMNVEV (reference sequence). The CDR3 consists of 14 residues. V gave up 3 bases and J gave up 6 bases, with 13 bases separating them.

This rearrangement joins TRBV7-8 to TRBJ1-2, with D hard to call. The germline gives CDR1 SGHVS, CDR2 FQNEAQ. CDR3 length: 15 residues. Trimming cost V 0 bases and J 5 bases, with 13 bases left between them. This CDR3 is CASSLAESPAYGYTF. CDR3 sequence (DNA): TGTGCCAGCAGCTTAGCGGAGTCACCAGCTTATGGCTACACCTTC.

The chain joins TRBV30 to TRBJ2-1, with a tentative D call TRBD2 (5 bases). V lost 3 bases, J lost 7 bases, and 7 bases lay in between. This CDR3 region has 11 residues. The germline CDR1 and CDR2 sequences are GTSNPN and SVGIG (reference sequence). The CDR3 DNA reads TGTGCCTGGAGAAGGGAGAATGAGCAGTTCTTC. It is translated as CAWRRENEQFF.

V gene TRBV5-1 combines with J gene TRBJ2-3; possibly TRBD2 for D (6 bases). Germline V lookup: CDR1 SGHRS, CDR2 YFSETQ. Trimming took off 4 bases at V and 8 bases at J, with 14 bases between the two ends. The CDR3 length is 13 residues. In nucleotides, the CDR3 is TGCGCCAGCAGCCTGGGGGGAGGAGGTACGCAGTATTTT. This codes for CASSLGGGGTQYF.